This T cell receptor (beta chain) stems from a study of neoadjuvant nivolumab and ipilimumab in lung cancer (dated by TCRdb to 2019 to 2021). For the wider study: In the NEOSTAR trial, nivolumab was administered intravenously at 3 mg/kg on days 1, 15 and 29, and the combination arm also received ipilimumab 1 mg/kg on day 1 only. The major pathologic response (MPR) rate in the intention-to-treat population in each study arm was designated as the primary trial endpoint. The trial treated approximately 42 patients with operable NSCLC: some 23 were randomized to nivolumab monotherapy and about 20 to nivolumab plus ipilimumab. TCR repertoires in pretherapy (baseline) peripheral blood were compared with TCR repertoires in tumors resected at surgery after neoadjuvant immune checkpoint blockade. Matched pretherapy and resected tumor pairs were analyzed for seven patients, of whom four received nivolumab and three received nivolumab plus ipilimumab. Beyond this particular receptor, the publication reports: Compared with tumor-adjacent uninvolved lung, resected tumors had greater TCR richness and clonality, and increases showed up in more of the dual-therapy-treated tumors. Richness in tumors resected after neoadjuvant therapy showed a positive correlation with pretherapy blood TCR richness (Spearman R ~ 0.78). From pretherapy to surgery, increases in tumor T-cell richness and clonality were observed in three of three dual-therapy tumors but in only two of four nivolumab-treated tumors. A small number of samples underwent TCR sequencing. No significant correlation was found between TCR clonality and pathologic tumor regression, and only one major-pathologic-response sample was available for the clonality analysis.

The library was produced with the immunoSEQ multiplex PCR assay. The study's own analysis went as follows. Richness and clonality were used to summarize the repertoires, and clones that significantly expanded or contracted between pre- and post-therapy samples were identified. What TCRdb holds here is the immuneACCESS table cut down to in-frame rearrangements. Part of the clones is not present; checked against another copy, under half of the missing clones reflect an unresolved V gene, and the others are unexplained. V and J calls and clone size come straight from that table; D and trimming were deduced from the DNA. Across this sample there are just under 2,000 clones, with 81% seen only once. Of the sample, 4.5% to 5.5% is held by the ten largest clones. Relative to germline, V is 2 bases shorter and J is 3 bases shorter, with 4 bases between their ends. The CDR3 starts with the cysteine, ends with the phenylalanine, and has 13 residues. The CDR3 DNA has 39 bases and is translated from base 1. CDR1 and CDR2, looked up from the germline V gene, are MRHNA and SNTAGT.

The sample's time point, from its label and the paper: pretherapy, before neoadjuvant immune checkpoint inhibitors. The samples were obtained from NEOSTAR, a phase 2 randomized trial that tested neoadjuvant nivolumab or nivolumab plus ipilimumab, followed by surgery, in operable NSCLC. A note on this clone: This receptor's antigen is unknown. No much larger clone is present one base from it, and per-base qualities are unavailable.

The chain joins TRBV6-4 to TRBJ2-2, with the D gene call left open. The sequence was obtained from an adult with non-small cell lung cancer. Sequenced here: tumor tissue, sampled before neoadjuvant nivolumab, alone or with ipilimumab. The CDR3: CASSDRDTGELFF. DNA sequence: TGTGCCAGCAGTGACAGGGACACCGGGGAGCTGTTTTTT.